Sequencing of this T cell receptor beta chain was carried out in a study of PD-1 blockade in classical Hodgkin lymphoma. The study, taken as a whole, reports: The CD4+ diversity rise by C4D1 was clearest in complete responders.

Generated by immunoSEQ multiplex PCR, the TCRdb table keeps only in-frame clones and is missing some. The sample carries tens of thousands of clones, 80% to 90% recorded once. Each patient relapsed following autologous stem cell transplantation, and prior brentuximab vedotin exposure differed. Trimming removed 1 base from V and 3 bases from J, with 10 bases in between. The CDR3 contains 14 residues. Germline CDR1 SEHNR, CDR2 FQNEAQ (reference sequence). Regarding this clone: Antigen specificity is unknown.

V usage is TRBV7-9 and J usage is TRBJ2-7; D gene ambiguous. This TCR came from a human donor with classical Hodgkin lymphoma. The sample was peripheral blood mononuclear cells (PBMCs), taken at baseline. CDR3 in DNA: TGTGCCAGCAGCTTAGTCGCTACTTACTACGAGCAGTACTTC. Translating it yields CASSLVATYYEQYF. The whole variable domain, remainder taken from reference TRBV7-9 and TRBJ2-7, is DTGVSQNPRHKITKRGQNVTFRCDPISEHNRLYWYRQTLGQGPEFLTYFQNEAQLEKSRLLSDRFSAERPKGSFSTLEIQRTEQGDSAMYLCASSLVATYYEQYFGPGTRLTVT.